The table lists the clone carrying this T cell receptor (beta chain) with a few counts. The antigen remains undetermined. This entry comes from a study of cytomegalovirus exposure and HLA in healthy donors. Across the whole study: Among 150 million to 200 million T cells, an earlier analysis found 90 million to 130 million unique TCR beta sequences.

Study-wide results and limits: Several of the most significant clusters appeared, in a later analysis, to be linked to common viral pathogens. Cytomegalovirus-associated TCR beta chains were listed, numbering approximately 150.

The PCR had 60 Vbeta and 13 Jbeta primers. The assay was immunoSEQ multiplex PCR, and TCRdb's table has in-frame clones only and misses some. The sample consists of more than 95,000 clones, 15% to 20% of them appearing once. The TCR was taken from a female donor in good health and CMV-seropositive. The sample comprised PBMCs.

The DNA of the CDR3 is TGTGCCAGCAGCGGGGGACTAGCGGGAGCCGTCACCGGGGAGCTGTTTTTT. Its translation: CASSGGLAGAVTGELFF. The chain combines TRBV7-3 with TRBJ2-2, with TRBD2 matching 14 bases. Trimming took 5 bases from V and 4 from J; bases not matched to a gene: 6. Germline values: CDR1 SGHTA, CDR2 FQGTGA. The CDR3 sequence is 17 residues long.